The 27 T cell receptor beta chains below were found in one sample sequenced in a study of STAT5B mutations in CD4+ large granular lymphocyte leukemia. Measured with immunoSEQ multiplex PCR; TCRdb has only the in-frame clones, and not every one. The data contain some 30,000 clones, about two thirds of them singletons. Sequencing used CD4+ T cells from blood buffy coats. The receptors stem from a human donor in good health.

The rearrangement links TRBV9 to TRBJ2-3; D gene ambiguous. This CDR3 is 15 amino acids long. CDR1 and CDR2 (germline): SGDLS, YYNGEE. V was pared by 2 bases and J by 0 bases, with 10 bases between. The DNA of the CDR3 is TGTGCCAGCAGCGTTCGCCAGGCTAGCACAGATACGCAGTATTTT. It translates to CASSVRQASTDTQYF.

The V and J genes are TRBV28 and TRBJ1-1; 7 bases are shared with TRBD1. CDR1 MDHEN and CDR2 SYDVKM come from the germline V gene. V was clipped by 6 bases and J by 5 bases; unmatched bases: 6. This CDR3 has 13 residues. The CDR3 is CASRIDRVTEAFF. Written as DNA, the CDR3 is TGTGCCAGCAGAATCGACAGGGTGACTGAAGCTTTCTTT. Based on the CDR3 plus reference TRBV28 and TRBJ1-1, the full variable domain is DVKVTQSSRYLVKRTGEKVFLECVQDMDHENMFWYRQDPGLGLRLIYFSYDVKMKEKGDIPEGYSVSREKKERFSLILESASTNQTSMYLCASRIDRVTEAFFGQGTRLTVV.

The chain employs TRBV20-1 and TRBJ2-5; the D is unclear. The CDR3 contains 11 residues. CDR1 is DFQATT and CDR2 is SNEGSKA in the germline V gene (reference sequence). V gave up 4 bases and J gave up 5 bases, with 8 bases separating them. The CDR3 bases are TGCAGTGCTATAGGGTGGGAGACCCAGTACTTC. Protein sequence: CSAIGWETQYF.

This clone was picked up a small number of times. The V and J genes are TRBV2 and TRBJ1-5; 7 positions match TRBD1. Germline assignment: CDR1 SNHLY and CDR2 FYNNEI. V shed 9 bases and J 2 bases; nucleotides not matched to a gene: 7. The CDR3 is 14 amino acids. CDR3 in amino acids: CASNKGTGNQPQHF. The CDR3 nucleotides are TGTGCCAGTAACAAGGGGACAGGCAATCAGCCCCAGCATTTT.

The chain employs TRBV9 and TRBJ1-2; D remains unclear. Per the germline V gene, CDR1 is SGDLS and CDR2 is YYNGEE. V was cut by 2 bases and J by 2 bases, with 7 bases left in between. This CDR3 region has 13 residues. The CDR3 DNA sequence: TGTGCCAGCAGCGTGGACCGGAACTATGGCTACACCTTC. It is translated as CASSVDRNYGYTF.

This rearrangement joins TRBV5-6 to TRBJ1-2, with D unclear. This CDR3 is 15 amino acids long. Per the germline V gene, CDR1 is SGHDT and CDR2 is YYEEEE. V was clipped by 1 base and J by 8 bases, with 18 bases between them. This chain's CDR3 is CASSLTSGLVGGYTF. The CDR3 DNA follows: TGTGCCAGCAGCTTGACATCAGGCCTTGTGGGAGGCTACACCTTC.

This clone showed up just once. The genes are TRBV9 and TRBJ1-5; D uncertain. The CDR3 consists of 15 residues. Germline V gene sequence: CDR1 SGDLS, CDR2 YYNGEE. The V end lost 0 bases, the J end lost 1 base, and 8 bases lay between the germline ends. CDR3: CASSVAPDSNQPQHF. As DNA, the CDR3 is TGTGCCAGCAGCGTAGCTCCGGACAGCAATCAGCCCCAGCATTTT.

V usage is TRBV4-2 and J usage is TRBJ1-6; D may be TRBD1 (6 bases). Trimming cost V 11 bases and J 11 bases, with 19 bases left between them. The CDR3 spans 13 residues. Germline assignment: CDR1 LGHNA and CDR2 YNFKEQ. The CDR3 DNA reads as TGTGCCTCACAGGGCTTTGAACGGGCACCCCTCCACTTT. Its protein is CASQGFERAPLHF.

The rearrangement joins TRBV6-1 to TRBJ2-4; D might be TRBD1 (5 bases). The CDR3 sequence is 14 residues long. V was cut by 0 bases and J by 7 bases, with 10 bases left in between. In germline, CDR1 is MNHNS, CDR2 SASEGT. The CDR3 region is CASSEAGRANIQYF. The CDR3 DNA reads TGTGCCAGCAGTGAAGCGGGCAGGGCCAACATTCAGTACTTC.

The chain couples TRBV6-5 to TRBJ1-6; the D is unclear. The germline V and J ends were trimmed by 0 bases and 8 bases, with 8 bases remaining between them. There are 14 residues in the CDR3. CDR1 is MNHEY and CDR2 is SVGAGI in the germline V gene. CDR3 DNA sequence: TGTGCCAGCAGTTACTCGTATACGGATTCACCCCTCCACTTT. Translation gives CASSYSYTDSPLHF.

V is TRBV14 and J is TRBJ1-2, with D unclear. CDR3 size: 13 residues. Trimming removed 0 bases at V and 8 bases at J, with 10 bases between. The germline gives CDR1 SGHDN, CDR2 FVKESK. CDR3 sequence reads: CASSQDVFRGYTF. The CDR3 coding sequence is TGTGCCAGCAGCCAAGATGTCTTTCGGGGCTACACCTTC.

The V and J genes are TRBV7-6 and TRBJ2-7; perhaps TRBD1 as D (6 bases). Germline V gene data show CDR1 as SGHVS and CDR2 as FNYEAQ. CDR3 size: 14 residues. Trimming left V 5 bases short and J 2 bases short, with 13 bases between. CDR3 sequence reads: CASSRQAFTYEQYF. The CDR3 DNA follows: TGTGCCAGCAGCCGACAGGCATTCACCTACGAGCAGTACTTC.

V gene TRBV27 combines with J gene TRBJ1-1; D is perhaps TRBD1 (6 bases). This CDR3 is 15 amino acids long. Germline V lookup: CDR1 MNHEY, CDR2 SMNVEV (reference sequence). With 6 bases removed from V and 4 bases from J, the gap between germline ends came to 18 bases. The CDR3 DNA reads TGTGCCAGCAGCCCCCGACAGGAAGTGGGCACTGAAGCTTTCTTT. Residues: CASSPRQEVGTEAFF.

This clone occurred a few times. The genes are TRBV6-5 and TRBJ2-7; tentative D call: TRBD1 (6 bases). The CDR3 contains 14 residues. In germline, CDR1 is MNHEY, CDR2 SVGAGI. Deletions cut 0 bases from V and 4 bases from J, with 10 bases between. The CDR3 coding sequence is TGTGCCAGCAGTTACTCTTGGGGGCGTTACGAGCAGTACTTC. Its protein product is CASSYSWGRYEQYF.

This chain joins TRBV5-8 and TRBJ1-4; 9 bases fit TRBD1. Germline CDR1 reads SGHTS; CDR2 reads YDEGEE. The CDR3 spans 16 residues. V dropped 0 bases and J dropped 5; count of bases not matched to a gene: 5. The CDR3 bases are TGTGCCAGCAGCTTGGGCACCGGGACAGGGAATGAAAAACTGTTTTTT. Translated, it gives CASSLGTGTGNEKLFF. Using reference TRBV5-8 and TRBJ1-4 for the parts outside the CDR3, the full variable domain is EAGVTQSPTHLIKTRGQQATLRCSPISGHTSVYWYQQALGLGLQFLLWYDEGEERNRGNFPPRFSGRQFPNYSSELNVNALELEDSALYLCASSLGTGTGNEKLFFGSGTQLSVL.

The genes are TRBV5-4 and TRBJ1-1; tentative D call: TRBD1 (6 bases). From germline, CDR1 is SGHNT and CDR2 YYREEE (reference sequence). The CDR3 sequence is 14 residues long. Trimming left V 4 bases short and J 1 base short, with 11 bases between. The CDR3 DNA follows: TGTGCCAGCAGCCGGACAGCTTCGAACACTGAAGCTTTCTTT. Protein: CASSRTASNTEAFF.

The chain recombines TRBV28 with TRBJ2-5; 9 bases are a match to TRBD2. Looked up from germline, CDR1 is MDHEN and CDR2 is SYDVKM. The V segment lost 3 bases and the J segment 1 base; nucleotides outside the gene matches: 6. The CDR3 is 16 amino acids. The CDR3 DNA is TGTGCCAGCAGTTTCCTAGCGGGACCTTTCCAAGAGACCCAGTACTTC. Protein: CASSFLAGPFQETQYF.

This chain connects TRBV10-2 to TRBJ1-1; D is perhaps TRBD1 (5 bases). V shed 5 bases and J shed 1 base, with 11 bases lying between them. The CDR3 is 14 residues long. Germline V gene data show CDR1 as WSHSY and CDR2 as SAAADI. The CDR3 DNA is TGCGCCAGCAGTCCCAGGGTTACGAACACTGAAGCTTTCTTT. It yields the protein CASSPRVTNTEAFF.

The CDR3 coding sequence is TGTGCCAGCAGCTTAGGCGGGAGGGGGTGGGCAGATACGCAGTATTTT. Its protein product is CASSLGGRGWADTQYF. The chain links TRBV11-3 to TRBJ2-3; 9 bases line up with TRBD2. The CDR3 has 16 residues. V shed 1 base, J shed 4 bases, and the junction held 6 bases outside the gene matches. CDR1 is SGHNT and CDR2 is YENEEA in the germline V gene.

This chain links TRBV11-3 with TRBJ2-5; D not resolved. The V and J ends lost 0 bases and 1 base respectively, with 9 bases between them. This CDR3 is 15 amino acids long. The germline CDR1 and CDR2 sequences are SGHNT and YENEEA. In nucleotides, the CDR3 is TGTGCCAGCAGCTTAGAACAGAGCTCCCAAGAGACCCAGTACTTC. Its translation is CASSLEQSSQETQYF.

This clone has just one count. The chain has TRBV19 and TRBJ2-5, with D possibly matching TRBD2 (5 bases). Germline V gene data show CDR1 as LNHDA and CDR2 as SQIVND (reference sequence). The CDR3 length is 14 residues. Trimming removed 10 bases at V and 5 bases at J, with 20 bases between. CDR3 residues: CATRRAHTGETQYF. CDR3 bases: TGTGCCACCCGAAGAGCTCATACGGGGGAGACCCAGTACTTC.

The chain carries TRBV11-2 and TRBJ1-2, with unresolved D. Per germline, CDR1 SGHAT and CDR2 FQNNGV. This CDR3 spans 11 amino acids. V was cut by 8 bases and J by 8 bases, with 12 bases left in between. CDR3 protein: CASVSEGGYTF. The CDR3 bases are TGTGCCAGCGTATCGGAAGGGGGCTACACCTTC.

V is TRBV7-2 and J is TRBJ2-7; 10 nucleotides match TRBD2. There are 14 residues in the CDR3. From germline, CDR1 is SGHTA and CDR2 FQGNSA. The trim removed 5 bases at V and 13 bases at J, leaving 14 bases unmatched. CDR3 residues: CASSTGLAAASRYF. In DNA form, the CDR3 reads TGTGCCAGCAGCACCGGACTAGCGGCTGCGTCGCGCTACTTC.

This chain joins TRBV30 and TRBJ2-1; D ambiguous. CDR3 length equals 11 residues. Trimming took off 5 bases at V and 8 bases at J, with 10 bases between the two ends. Germline CDR1 and CDR2: GTSNPN and SVGIG (reference sequence). CDR3 amino acids: CAWALSYEQFF. CDR3 in DNA: TGTGCCTGGGCCCTCAGTTATGAGCAGTTCTTC.

The chain combines TRBV4-2 with TRBJ2-1; 8 bases are a match to TRBD2. V was pared by 1 base and J by 4 bases, with 6 bases of the junction left unmatched. The CDR3 runs 16 residues. Germline assignment: CDR1 LGHNA and CDR2 YNFKEQ. CDR3 sequence: CASSQAGAGAYNEQFF. CDR3 bases: TGTGCCAGCAGCCAAGCGGGAGCGGGAGCTTACAATGAGCAGTTCTTC.

The CDR3 region has the DNA TGCGCCAGCAGCTTGGAGGGCAGGGCTAGGGCGGATGAGCAGTTCTTC. Encoded protein: CASSLEGRARADEQFF. The J gene is TRBJ2-1, the V gene TRBV5-1, with D possibly being TRBD1 (5 bases). The length of the CDR3 is 16 residues. CDR1 and CDR2 (germline): SGHRS, YFSETQ. V lost 0 bases to trimming and J lost 8 bases, with 18 bases between them.

The chain combines TRBV5-6 with TRBJ2-7; D possibly corresponds to TRBD1 (5 bases). This CDR3 is 14 amino acids long. The germline V gene has CDR1 SGHDT and CDR2 YYEEEE. Trimming shortened V by 3 bases and J by 2 bases, and 12 bases separated the two germline ends. The CDR3 sequence: CASSWQGPAYEQYF. The CDR3 nucleotides are TGTGCCAGCAGCTGGCAGGGTCCGGCCTACGAGCAGTACTTC.